The 8 T cell receptor beta chains below come from one sample, sequenced in a study of cytomegalovirus exposure and HLA in healthy donors. PCR was performed using 60 Vbeta and 13 Jbeta primers. Clones were sequenced by immunoSEQ multiplex PCR, and TCRdb holds only the in-frame ones, with some missing. Of 140,000 or so clones in the sample, over 65% were seen once. The sequenced sample was PBMCs. Source of these receptors: a man younger than 30 in good health and CMV-seropositive.

The rearrangement links TRBV27 to TRBJ1-2; 7 nucleotides match TRBD1. V trimming: 5 bases; J trimming: 4 bases; junction bases outside the gene matches: 7. The CDR3 is 14 amino acids. Germline V gives CDR1 MNHEY, CDR2 SMNVEV (reference sequence). The CDR3 nucleotides read TGTGCCAGCAGTCCGGACAGGAGGGTCTATGGCTACACCTTC. Its protein is CASSPDRRVYGYTF.

V and J are TRBV6-6 and TRBJ2-1; 10 positions match TRBD1. This CDR3 is built from 15 residues. Germline CDR1 and CDR2: MNHNY and SVGAGI (reference sequence). The junction had 10 bases not matched to a gene; V was cut back by 6 bases and J by 8 bases. The CDR3 nucleotides are TGTGCCAGCAGACCTCGACAGGGGGCTTGGGATGAGCAGTTCTTC. Translated: CASRPRQGAWDEQFF.

The chain couples TRBV27 to TRBJ1-2; 9 bases align to TRBD1. The CDR3 length is 14 residues. The V and J ends lost 5 bases and 3 bases, in that order; junction bases with no gene match: 4. CDR1 MNHEY and CDR2 SMNVEV come from the germline V gene (reference sequence). CDR3: CASSAGQGYYGYTF. The CDR3 DNA reads as TGTGCCAGCAGTGCAGGACAGGGGTACTATGGCTACACCTTC.

This clone showed up just a few times. The CDR3 nucleotides read TGTGCCAGCAGTGAGGGGGGCGAGCAGTACTTC. This translates into CASSEGGEQYF. The rearrangement uses TRBV2 and TRBJ2-7, with a possible D match to TRBD2 (6 bases). The germline V and J ends were trimmed by 3 bases and 6 bases, with 6 bases remaining between them. The CDR3 is 11 amino acids. In germline, CDR1 is SNHLY, CDR2 FYNNEI.

The V and J genes are TRBV5-1 and TRBJ2-1; TRBD1 matches 7 bases. Germline V gene data show CDR1 as SGHRS and CDR2 as YFSETQ. The V and J ends lost 0 bases and 2 bases, in that order; junction bases with no gene match: 2. CDR3 size: 15 residues. The CDR3 spells CASSLVQGAYNEQFF. In DNA form, the CDR3 reads TGCGCCAGCAGCTTGGTCCAGGGGGCCTACAATGAGCAGTTCTTC.

V is TRBV6-4 and J is TRBJ2-1; D possibly corresponds to TRBD2 (5 bases). Germline V gene lookup returns CDR1 MRHNA and CDR2 SNTAGT. Trimming pared 0 bases from V and 2 bases from J, leaving 11 bases between. CDR3 length: 16 amino acids. The CDR3 DNA reads as TGTGCCAGCAGTGACTCGAAATCAGCGGCCTACAATGAGCAGTTCTTC. This sequence encodes CASSDSKSAAYNEQFF.

V and J are TRBV10-3 and TRBJ2-3, with 12 bases lining up with TRBD1. The germline CDR1 and CDR2 sequences are ENHRY and SYGVKD. With 4 bases clipped from V and 6 bases from J, the junction kept 5 bases outside the gene matches. The CDR3 covers 15 residues. The CDR3: CAISVGTGGFDTQYF. In DNA, the CDR3 is TGTGCCATCAGTGTCGGGACAGGGGGCTTTGATACGCAGTATTTT.

The V call is TRBV19, the J call TRBJ1-1; D not resolved. CDR1 is LNHDA, CDR2 SQIVND, per germline (reference sequence). Trimming cost V 1 base and J 11 bases, with 17 bases left between them. The length of the CDR3 is 14 residues. CDR3 residues: CASSIVGGAKYAFF. The CDR3 DNA is TGTGCCAGTAGTATAGTAGGAGGAGCCAAGTATGCTTTCTTT.